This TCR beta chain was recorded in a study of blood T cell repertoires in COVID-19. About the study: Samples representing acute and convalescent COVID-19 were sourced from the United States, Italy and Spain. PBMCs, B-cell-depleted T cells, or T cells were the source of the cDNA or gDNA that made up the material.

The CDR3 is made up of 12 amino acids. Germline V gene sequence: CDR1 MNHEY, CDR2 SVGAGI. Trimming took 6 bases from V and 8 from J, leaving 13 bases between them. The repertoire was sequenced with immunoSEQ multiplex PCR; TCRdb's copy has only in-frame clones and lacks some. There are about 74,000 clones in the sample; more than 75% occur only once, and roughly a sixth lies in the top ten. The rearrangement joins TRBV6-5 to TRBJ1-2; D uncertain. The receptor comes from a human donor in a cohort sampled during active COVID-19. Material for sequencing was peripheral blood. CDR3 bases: TGTGCCAGCAGAAGTCCGGAGGCAGGCTACACCTTC. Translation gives CASRSPEAGYTF.